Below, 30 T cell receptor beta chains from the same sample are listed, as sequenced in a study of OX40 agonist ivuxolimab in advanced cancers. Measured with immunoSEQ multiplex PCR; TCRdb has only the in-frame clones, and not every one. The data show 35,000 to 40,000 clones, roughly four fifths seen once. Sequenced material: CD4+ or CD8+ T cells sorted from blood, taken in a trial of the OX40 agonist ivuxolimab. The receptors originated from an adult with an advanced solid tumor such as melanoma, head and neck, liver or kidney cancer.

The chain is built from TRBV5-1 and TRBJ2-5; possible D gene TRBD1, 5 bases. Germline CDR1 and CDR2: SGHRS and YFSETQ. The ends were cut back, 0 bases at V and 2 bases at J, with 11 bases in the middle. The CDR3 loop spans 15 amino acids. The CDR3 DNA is TGCGCCAGCAGCTTGGCCTTAGGGGTTCAAGAGACCCAGTACTTC. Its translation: CASSLALGVQETQYF.

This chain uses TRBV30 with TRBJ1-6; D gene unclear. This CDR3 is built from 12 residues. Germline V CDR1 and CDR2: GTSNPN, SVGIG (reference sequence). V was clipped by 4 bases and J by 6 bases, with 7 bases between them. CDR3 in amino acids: CAWTPGNSPLHF. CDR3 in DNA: TGTGCCTGGACCCCGGGTAATTCACCCCTCCACTTT.

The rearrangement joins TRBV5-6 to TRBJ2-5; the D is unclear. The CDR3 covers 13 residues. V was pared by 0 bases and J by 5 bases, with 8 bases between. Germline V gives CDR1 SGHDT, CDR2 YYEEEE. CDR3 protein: CASSLATGETQYF. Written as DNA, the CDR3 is TGTGCCAGCAGCTTGGCGACCGGGGAGACCCAGTACTTC.

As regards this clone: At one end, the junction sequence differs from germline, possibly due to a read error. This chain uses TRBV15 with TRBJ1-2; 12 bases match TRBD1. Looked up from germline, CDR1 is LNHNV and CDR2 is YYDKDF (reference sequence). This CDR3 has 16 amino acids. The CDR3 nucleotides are TGTACCACCAGCAGACCCGGGGACAGGGGGCGGAATGGCTACACCTTC. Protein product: CTTSRPGDRGRNGYTF.

The CDR3 DNA follows: TGTGCCAGCAGCTTAAGGCCGACAGGGGGTCCCACAGATACGCAGTATTTT. Translation gives CASSLRPTGGPTDTQYF. V usage is TRBV7-6 and J usage is TRBJ2-3; 9 bases fit TRBD1. With V trimmed by 2 bases and J by 2 bases, 8 bases remained unmatched. The germline V gene has CDR1 SGHVS and CDR2 FNYEAQ. This CDR3 has 17 amino acids.

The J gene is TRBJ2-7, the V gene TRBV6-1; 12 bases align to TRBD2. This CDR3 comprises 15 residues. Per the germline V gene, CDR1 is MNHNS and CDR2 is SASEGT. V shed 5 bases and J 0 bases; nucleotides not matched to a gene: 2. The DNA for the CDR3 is TGTGCCAGCAGTAAACTAGCGGGAGGCTCCTACGAGCAGTACTTC. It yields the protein CASSKLAGGSYEQYF.

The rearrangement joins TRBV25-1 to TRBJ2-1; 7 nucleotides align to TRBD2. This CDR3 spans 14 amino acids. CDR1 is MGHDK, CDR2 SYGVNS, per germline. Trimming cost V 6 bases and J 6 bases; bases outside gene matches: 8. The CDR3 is CASRTAGRGNEQFF. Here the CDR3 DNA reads TGTGCCAGCAGGACAGCGGGACGGGGCAATGAGCAGTTCTTC.

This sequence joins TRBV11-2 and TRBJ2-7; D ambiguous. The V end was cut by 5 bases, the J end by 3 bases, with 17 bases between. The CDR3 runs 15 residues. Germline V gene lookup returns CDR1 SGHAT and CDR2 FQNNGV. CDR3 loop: CASSPPEAVSYEQYF. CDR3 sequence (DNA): TGTGCCAGCAGCCCCCCTGAGGCGGTAAGCTACGAGCAGTACTTC.

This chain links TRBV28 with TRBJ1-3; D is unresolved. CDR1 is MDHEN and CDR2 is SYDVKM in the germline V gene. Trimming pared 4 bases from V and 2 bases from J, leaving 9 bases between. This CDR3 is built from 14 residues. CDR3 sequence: CASSSDITGNTIYF. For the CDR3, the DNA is TGTGCCAGCAGTTCTGACATTACTGGAAACACCATATATTTT.

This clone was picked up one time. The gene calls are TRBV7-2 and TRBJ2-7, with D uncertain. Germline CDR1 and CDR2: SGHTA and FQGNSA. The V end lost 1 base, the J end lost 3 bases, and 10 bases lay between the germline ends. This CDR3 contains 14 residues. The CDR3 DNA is TGTGCCAGCAGCTTAGGCGGTTCTCTCTACGAGCAGTACTTC. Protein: CASSLGGSLYEQYF.

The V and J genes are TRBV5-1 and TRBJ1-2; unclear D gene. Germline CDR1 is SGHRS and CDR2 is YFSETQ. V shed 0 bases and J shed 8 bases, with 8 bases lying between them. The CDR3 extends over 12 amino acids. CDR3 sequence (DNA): TGCGCCAGCAGCTTGGAGGTCGGGGGCTACACCTTC. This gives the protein CASSLEVGGYTF.

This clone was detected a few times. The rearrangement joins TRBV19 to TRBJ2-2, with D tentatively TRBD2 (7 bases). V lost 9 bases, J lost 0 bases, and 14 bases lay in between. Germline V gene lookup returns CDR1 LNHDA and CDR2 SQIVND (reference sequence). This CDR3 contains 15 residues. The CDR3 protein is CASNWGGPNTGELFF. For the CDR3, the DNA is TGTGCCAGCAACTGGGGGGGCCCGAACACCGGGGAGCTGTTTTTT.

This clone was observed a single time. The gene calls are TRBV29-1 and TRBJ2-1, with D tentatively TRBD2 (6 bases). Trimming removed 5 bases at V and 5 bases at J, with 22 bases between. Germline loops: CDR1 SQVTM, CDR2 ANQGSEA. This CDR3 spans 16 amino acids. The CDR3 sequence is CSVRQGLGVVNNEQFF. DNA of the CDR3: TGCAGCGTTCGGCAGGGACTGGGGGTGGTGAACAATGAGCAGTTCTTC.

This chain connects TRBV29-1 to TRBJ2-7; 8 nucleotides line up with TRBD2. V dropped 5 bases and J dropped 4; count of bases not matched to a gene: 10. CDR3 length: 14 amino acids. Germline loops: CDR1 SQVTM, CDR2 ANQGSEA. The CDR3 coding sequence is TGCAGCGTTCTAGAACTAGCGGACGGGTACGAGCAGTACTTC. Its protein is CSVLELADGYEQYF.

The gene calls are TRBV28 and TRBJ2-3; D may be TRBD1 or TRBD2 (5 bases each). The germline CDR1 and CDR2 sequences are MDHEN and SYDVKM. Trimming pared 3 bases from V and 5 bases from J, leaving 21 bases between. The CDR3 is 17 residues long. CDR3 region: CASSFRDLLHSLDTQYF. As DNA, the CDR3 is TGTGCCAGCAGTTTCAGGGACCTTCTTCATAGTTTAGATACGCAGTATTTT.

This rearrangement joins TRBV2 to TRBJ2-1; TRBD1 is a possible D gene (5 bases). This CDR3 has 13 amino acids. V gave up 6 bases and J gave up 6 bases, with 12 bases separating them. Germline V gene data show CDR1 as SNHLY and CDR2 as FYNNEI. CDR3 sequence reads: CASRRQGLNEQFF. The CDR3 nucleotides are TGTGCCAGCAGGAGGCAGGGTCTCAATGAGCAGTTCTTC. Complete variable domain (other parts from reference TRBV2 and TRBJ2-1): EPEVTQTPSHQVTQMGQEVILRCVPISNHLYFYWYRQILGQKVEFLVSFYNNEISEKSEIFDDQFSVERPDGSNFTLKIRSTKLEDSAMYFCASRRQGLNEQFFGPGTRLTVL.

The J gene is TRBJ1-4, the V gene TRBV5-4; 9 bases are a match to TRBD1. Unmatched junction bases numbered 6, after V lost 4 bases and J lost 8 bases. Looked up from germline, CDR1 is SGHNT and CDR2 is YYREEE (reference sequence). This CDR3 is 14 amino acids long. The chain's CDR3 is CASSQGQGQEKLFF. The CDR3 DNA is TGTGCCAGCAGCCAGGGACAGGGACAGGAAAAACTGTTTTTT.

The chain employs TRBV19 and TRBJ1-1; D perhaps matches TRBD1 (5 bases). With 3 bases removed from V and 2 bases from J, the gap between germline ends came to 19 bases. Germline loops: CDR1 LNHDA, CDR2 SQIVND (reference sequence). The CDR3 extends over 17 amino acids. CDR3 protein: CASSIGTAGLPNTEAFF. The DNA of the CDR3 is TGTGCCAGTAGTATTGGGACCGCGGGTCTCCCAAACACTGAAGCTTTCTTT.

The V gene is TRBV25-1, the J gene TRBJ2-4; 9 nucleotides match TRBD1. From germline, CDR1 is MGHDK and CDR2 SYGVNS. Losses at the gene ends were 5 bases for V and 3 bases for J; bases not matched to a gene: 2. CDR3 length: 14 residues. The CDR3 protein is CASSSGQGKNIQYF. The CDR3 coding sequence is TGTGCCAGCAGTTCGGGACAGGGCAAAAACATTCAGTACTTC.

The chain's CDR3 is CAWSTTTAGTHSYEQYF. CDR3 sequence (DNA): TGTGCCTGGAGTACGACGACAGCCGGGACCCACTCTTACGAGCAGTACTTC. The chain couples TRBV30 to TRBJ2-7; D is possibly TRBD1 or TRBD2 (5 bases each). The length of the CDR3 is 17 residues. Germline V lookup: CDR1 GTSNPN, CDR2 SVGIG (reference sequence). Trimming removed 2 bases from V and 4 bases from J, with 24 bases in between.

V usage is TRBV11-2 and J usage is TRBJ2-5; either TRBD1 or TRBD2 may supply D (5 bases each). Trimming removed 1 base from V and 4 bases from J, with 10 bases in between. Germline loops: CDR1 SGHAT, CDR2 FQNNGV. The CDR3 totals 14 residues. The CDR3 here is CASSLGFGGETQYF. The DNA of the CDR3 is TGTGCCAGCAGCTTAGGCTTTGGGGGAGAGACCCAGTACTTC.

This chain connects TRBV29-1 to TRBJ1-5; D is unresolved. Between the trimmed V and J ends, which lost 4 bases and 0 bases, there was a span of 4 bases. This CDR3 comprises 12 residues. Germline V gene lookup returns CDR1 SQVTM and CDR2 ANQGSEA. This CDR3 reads CSVGNSNQPQHF. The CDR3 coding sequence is TGCAGCGTTGGCAATAGCAATCAGCCCCAGCATTTT.

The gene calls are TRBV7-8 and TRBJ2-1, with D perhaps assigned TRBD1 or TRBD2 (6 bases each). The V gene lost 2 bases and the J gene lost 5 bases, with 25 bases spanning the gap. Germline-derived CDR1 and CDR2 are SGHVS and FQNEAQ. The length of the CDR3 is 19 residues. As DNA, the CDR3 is TGTGCCAGCAGCTTAAGTCAATTTGGGGGGCGATCCCCTCACAATGAGCAGTTCTTC. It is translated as CASSLSQFGGRSPHNEQFF.

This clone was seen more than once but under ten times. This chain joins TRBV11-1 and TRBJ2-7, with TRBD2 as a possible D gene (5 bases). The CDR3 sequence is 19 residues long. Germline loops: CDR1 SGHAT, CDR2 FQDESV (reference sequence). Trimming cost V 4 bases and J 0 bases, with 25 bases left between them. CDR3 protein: CASSSDWGGIARSSYEQYF. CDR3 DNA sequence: TGTGCCAGCAGCTCGGACTGGGGTGGTATCGCAAGGAGCTCCTACGAGCAGTACTTC. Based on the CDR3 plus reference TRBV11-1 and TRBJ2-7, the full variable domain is EAEVAQSPRYKITEKSQAVAFWCDPISGHATLYWYRQILGQGPELLVQFQDESVVDDSQLPKDRFSAERLKGVDSTLKIQPAELGDSAMYLCASSSDWGGIARSSYEQYFGPGTRLTVT.

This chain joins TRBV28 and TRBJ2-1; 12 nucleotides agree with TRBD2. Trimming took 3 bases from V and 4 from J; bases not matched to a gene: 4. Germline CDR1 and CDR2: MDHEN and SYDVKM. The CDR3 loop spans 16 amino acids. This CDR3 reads CASSFLGLAGYNEQFF. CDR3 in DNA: TGTGCCAGCAGTTTCCTCGGACTAGCGGGGTACAATGAGCAGTTCTTC. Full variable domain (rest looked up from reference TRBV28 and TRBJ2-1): DVKVTQSSRYLVKRTGEKVFLECVQDMDHENMFWYRQDPGLGLRLIYFSYDVKMKEKGDIPEGYSVSREKKERFSLILESASTNQTSMYLCASSFLGLAGYNEQFFGPGTRLTVL.

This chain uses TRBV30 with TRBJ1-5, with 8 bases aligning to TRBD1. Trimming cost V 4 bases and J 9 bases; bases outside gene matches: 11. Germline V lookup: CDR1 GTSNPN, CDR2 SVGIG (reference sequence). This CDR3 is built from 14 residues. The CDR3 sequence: CAWTPGGRSGPQHF. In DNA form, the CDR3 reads TGTGCCTGGACTCCAGGGGGCCGTTCGGGGCCCCAGCATTTT. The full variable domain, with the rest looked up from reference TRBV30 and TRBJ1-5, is SQTIHQWPATLVQPVGSPLSLECTVEGTSNPNLYWYRQAAGRGLQLLFYSVGIGQISSEVPQNLSASRPQDRQFILSSKKLLLSDSGFYLCAWTPGGRSGPQHFGDGTRLSIL.

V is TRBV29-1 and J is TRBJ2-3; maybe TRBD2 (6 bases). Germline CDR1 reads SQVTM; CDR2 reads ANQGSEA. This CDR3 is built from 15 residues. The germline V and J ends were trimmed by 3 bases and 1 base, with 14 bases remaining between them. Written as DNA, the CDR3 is TGCAGCGTTGATGACTTCGGGAGACGCACAGATACGCAGTATTTT. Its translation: CSVDDFGRRTDTQYF.

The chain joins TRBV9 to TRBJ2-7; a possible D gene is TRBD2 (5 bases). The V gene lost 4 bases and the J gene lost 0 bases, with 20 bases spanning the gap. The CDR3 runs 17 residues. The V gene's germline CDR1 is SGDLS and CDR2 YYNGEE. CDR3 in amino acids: CASSPHEGRTSSYEQYF. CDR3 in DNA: TGTGCCAGCAGCCCACACGAGGGCCGCACATCCTCCTACGAGCAGTACTTC.

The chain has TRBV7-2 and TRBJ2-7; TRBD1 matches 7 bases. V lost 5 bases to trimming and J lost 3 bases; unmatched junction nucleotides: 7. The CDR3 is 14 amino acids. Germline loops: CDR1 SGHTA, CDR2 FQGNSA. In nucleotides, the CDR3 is TGTGCCAGCAGCCGCCCGGGACAGTACTACGAGCAGTACTTC. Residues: CASSRPGQYYEQYF. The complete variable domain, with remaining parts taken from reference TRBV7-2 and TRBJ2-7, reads GAGVSQSPSNKVTEKGKDVELRCDPISGHTALYWYRQSLGQGLEFLIYFQGNSAPDKSGLPSDRFSAERTGGSVSTLTIQRTQQEDSAVYLCASSRPGQYYEQYFGPGTRLTVT.

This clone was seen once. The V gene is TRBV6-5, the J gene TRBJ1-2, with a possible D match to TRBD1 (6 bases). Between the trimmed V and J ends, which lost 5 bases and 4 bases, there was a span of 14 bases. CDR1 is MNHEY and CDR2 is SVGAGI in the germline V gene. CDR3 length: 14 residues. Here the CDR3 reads CASSNRDFSYGYTF. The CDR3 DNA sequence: TGTGCCAGCAGTAACAGGGATTTCTCCTATGGCTACACCTTC.